Listed here are 9 T cell receptor beta chains from one sample, sequenced in a study of monozygotic twins with inflammatory bowel disease. Using the 5' RACE reads, TCRdb records one entry per CDR3 protein without DNA. The ten most abundant clones cover less than 6.5% of a sample with around 47,000 distinct CDR3 sequences. Sequenced material: blood. The source is a human donor with ulcerative colitis or Crohn's disease, or a healthy co-twin of an affected twin (not recorded which).

The gene calls are TRBV5-1 and TRBJ2-7; TCRdb calls TRBD1, which cannot be checked without DNA. The CDR3 loop spans 14 amino acids. Germline V gene lookup returns CDR1 SGHRS and CDR2 YFSETQ. The CDR3 sequence is CASSLGTVSYEQYF.

This chain links TRBV30 with TRBJ2-7; the D call from TCRdb, TRBD1, cannot be confirmed without DNA. CDR3 length equals 11 residues. Looked up from germline, CDR1 is GTSNPN and CDR2 is SVGIG (reference sequence). CDR3 sequence reads: CAWSDRDRPYF. Drawing the rest from reference TRBV30 and TRBJ2-7, the complete variable domain is SQTIHQWPATLVQPVGSPLSLECTVEGTSNPNLYWYRQAAGRGLQLLFYSVGIGQISSEVPQNLSASRPQDRQFILSSKKLLLSDSGFYLCAWSDRDRPYFGPGTRLTVT.

This chain links TRBV11-2 with TRBJ2-2; TCRdb calls TRBD2, which cannot be checked without DNA. CDR1 and CDR2 from the germline V gene are SGHAT and FQNNGV. This CDR3 is built from 16 residues. The CDR3 sequence: CASSLDSGRDTGELFF.

The gene calls are TRBV19 and TRBJ2-2; TCRdb lists TRBD1, though no DNA is available to test this call. The CDR3 consists of 16 residues. CDR1 and CDR2 (germline): LNHDA, SQIVND (reference sequence). Here the CDR3 reads CASSGRTGGGPGELFF.

The chain is built from TRBV20-1 and TRBJ2-6; TCRdb picks TRBD1, but there is no DNA to check that call. Germline CDR1 is DFQATT and CDR2 is SNEGSKA (reference sequence). CDR3 length equals 18 residues. The CDR3: CSADVRDRGGSGANVLTF.

J is TRBJ2-3 and V is TRBV29-1; TCRdb calls TRBD1, which cannot be checked without DNA. The CDR3 length is 12 residues. The germline V gene encodes CDR1 SQVTM and CDR2 ANQGSEA. CDR3 region: CSAPGQTDTQYF.

The chain recombines TRBV29-1 with TRBJ2-3; the TCRdb call, TRBD1, lacks DNA for checking. The V gene's germline CDR1 is SQVTM and CDR2 ANQGSEA. The CDR3 is 14 residues long. The CDR3 loop is CSVWGRREEDTQYF.

V and J are TRBV4-1 and TRBJ1-1. The CDR3 has 14 residues. Germline V CDR1 and CDR2: MGHRA, YSYEKL. CDR3 sequence: CASSQPLVGTEAFF.

The V gene is TRBV27, the J gene TRBJ2-7; TCRdb outputs TRBD1, but without DNA this stays unchecked. CDR3 length: 15 amino acids. CDR1 is MNHEY, CDR2 SMNVEV, per germline (reference sequence). The CDR3 loop is CASSSPLRRTYEQYF.